Listed below are T cell receptor beta chains from one sample, sequenced in a study of T cell responses to AZD1222 COVID-19 vaccine. The data were produced by immunoSEQ multiplex PCR, yet TCRdb's version contains in-frame clones alone and is incomplete. The table shows around 110,000 clones, with roughly 90% occurring only once. The starting material was peripheral blood, obtained on day 0 of AZD1222 vaccination. The origin of the receptors is an adult in good health. Each CDR3 is given with its conserved first and last residue. Each record gives: J gene, clone size, V gene, D gene, CDR3 protein, CDR3 DNA. The D gene is left open where the match is weak. Size is stated for part of the rows, as once, few or many counts, or as a class when the clone is expanded.

j_call: TRBJ1-1; clone_size: few; v_call: TRBV9; d_call: TRBD1; cdr3_aa: CASSVGDRETTEAFF; cdr3_nt: TGTGCCAGCAGCGTGGGGGACAGGGAAACAACTGAAGCTTTCTTT
j_call: TRBJ1-4; clone_size: -; v_call: TRBV5-6; d_call: TRBD1; cdr3_aa: CASSPEGRGPEKLFF; cdr3_nt: TGTGCCAGCAGCCCGGAGGGCAGGGGGCCTGAAAAACTGTTTTTT
j_call: TRBJ1-6; clone_size: -; v_call: TRBV15; d_call: -; cdr3_aa: CATSSGKGGSPLHF; cdr3_nt: TGTGCCACCAGCTCAGGAAAAGGTGGGTCACCCCTCCACTTT
j_call: TRBJ1-6; clone_size: -; v_call: TRBV5-1; d_call: -; cdr3_aa: CASSLAQGAGLYNSPLHF; cdr3_nt: TGCGCCAGCAGCTTGGCCCAAGGTGCCGGACTGTATAATTCACCCCTCCACTTT
j_call: TRBJ2-7; clone_size: few; v_call: TRBV5-1; d_call: TRBD2; cdr3_aa: CASNGAGAEQYF; cdr3_nt: TGCGCCAGCAATGGAGCGGGGGCCGAGCAGTACTTC
j_call: TRBJ2-7; clone_size: -; v_call: TRBV7-9; d_call: TRBD2; cdr3_aa: CASSPHLVLADNPYEQYF; cdr3_nt: TGTGCCAGCAGCCCCCACCTCGTTCTAGCGGATAACCCCTACGAGCAGTACTTC
j_call: TRBJ2-2; clone_size: -; v_call: TRBV7-9; d_call: -; cdr3_aa: CASIERGLAGELFF; cdr3_nt: TGTGCCAGCATTGAAAGGGGCCTCGCCGGGGAGCTGTTTTTT
j_call: TRBJ2-7; clone_size: -; v_call: TRBV2; d_call: -; cdr3_aa: CASRGDRSWDEQYF; cdr3_nt: TGTGCCAGCAGGGGAGACAGGTCGTGGGACGAGCAGTACTTC
j_call: TRBJ1-1; clone_size: few; v_call: TRBV6-5; d_call: TRBD1; cdr3_aa: CASSYSFRGTGEAFF; cdr3_nt: TGTGCCAGCAGTTACTCCTTCCGAGGGACAGGGGAAGCTTTCTTT
j_call: TRBJ1-5; clone_size: -; v_call: TRBV4-1; d_call: TRBD1; cdr3_aa: CASSQETGVSNQPQHF; cdr3_nt: TGCGCCAGCAGCCAAGAGACAGGGGTTAGCAATCAGCCCCAGCATTTT
j_call: TRBJ2-5; clone_size: -; v_call: TRBV6-1; d_call: -; cdr3_aa: CASSEGWGIQETQYF; cdr3_nt: TGTGCCAGCAGTGAAGGTTGGGGGATCCAAGAGACCCAGTACTTC
j_call: TRBJ1-5; clone_size: -; v_call: TRBV28; d_call: -; cdr3_aa: CASSLTQPQHF; cdr3_nt: TGTGCCAGCAGTCTTACCCAGCCCCAGCATTTT
j_call: TRBJ2-1; clone_size: -; v_call: TRBV19; d_call: TRBD2; cdr3_aa: CASSMAGGALLYNEQFF; cdr3_nt: TGTGCCAGTAGTATGGCGGGAGGGGCTCTCCTATACAATGAGCAGTTCTTC